This entry is about one T cell receptor (beta chain). Its target is not known. Method: immunoSEQ multiplex PCR; TCRdb's copy keeps in-frame clones and lacks some. The sample lists several thousand clones, 70% to 85% occurring once. This sample stems from a study of chemoradiotherapy in HPV16-positive cancers. About the study: Candidate HPV-specific T-cell clones and common TCR motifs came from functional assays in a couple of HPV16-positive patients. Study-wide points: Candidate HPV-specific clones and E7-related TCR motifs grew in tumor during treatment. The functional HPV-specific definition rests on just a couple of HPV16-positive patients.

Per the germline V gene, CDR1 is SGHDN and CDR2 is FVKESK. Trimming left V 0 bases short and J 0 bases short, with 15 bases between. The CDR3 sequence is 17 residues long. The source is a human donor with HPV-associated anogenital cancer. Source: tumor tissue, taken from a patient who underwent chemoradiotherapy. The rearrangement links TRBV14 to TRBJ2-7; TRBD2 might be the D (5 bases). CDR3 in DNA: TGTGCCAGCAGCCAAGATCGGGGTAGCGCGAGCTCCTACGAGCAGTACTTC. Translated, it gives CASSQDRGSASSYEQYF.